This is a list of T cell receptor beta chains from one sample in a study of Graves' ophthalmopathy and Graves' hyperthyroidism. TCRdb ran MiXCR on the multiplex PCR reads and lists one entry per CDR3 protein. The sample carries 300,000 to 450,000 distinct CDR3 sequences, about a sixth recorded once. Sequenced sample: peripheral blood. These receptors all stem from an adult woman with stable Graves' hyperthyroidism. Both conserved end residues are part of each CDR3. The D gene is left open where the match is weak. Clone sizes are given selectively: once, few, many, or a class where the clone is expanded.

cdr3_nt: TGTGCCAGTAGTAACAGTAACTATGGCTACACCTTC
cdr3_aa: CASSNSNYGYTF
j_call: TRBJ1-2
v_call: TRBV19
d_call: .
clone_size: many

cdr3_nt: TGTGCCAGCAGCTTACAGGGACTAGCGTATGCGAACACCGGGGAGCTGTTTTTT
cdr3_aa: CASSLQGLAYANTGELFF
j_call: TRBJ2-2
v_call: TRBV7-2
d_call: TRBD2
clone_size: many

cdr3_nt: TGTGCCAGCAGTGAAGAATTGACAGGGATACTCTATGGCTACACCTTC
cdr3_aa: CASSEELTGILYGYTF
j_call: TRBJ1-2
v_call: TRBV6-1
d_call: TRBD1
clone_size: once

cdr3_nt: TGCAGCGTAGCATTGGGGACAGGCTCTTATGGCTACACCTTC
cdr3_aa: CSVALGTGSYGYTF
j_call: TRBJ1-2
v_call: TRBV29-1
d_call: TRBD1
clone_size: many

cdr3_nt: TGCGCCAGCAGCCGGGACCTCAGTTCACCCCTCCACTTT
cdr3_aa: CASSRDLSSPLHF
j_call: TRBJ1-6
v_call: TRBV5-1
d_call: .
clone_size: many

cdr3_nt: TGTGCCAGCTCCTGGTTGCAGGGGGTAGGAACTGAAGCTTTCTTT
cdr3_aa: CASSWLQGVGTEAFF
j_call: TRBJ1-1
v_call: TRBV12-3/TRBV12-4
d_call: TRBD1
clone_size: .

cdr3_nt: TGTGCCAGCAGTCCAGTCCAGGGCGCCAATCAGCCCCAGCATTTT
cdr3_aa: CASSPVQGANQPQHF
j_call: TRBJ1-5
v_call: TRBV12-3/TRBV12-4
d_call: .
clone_size: many

cdr3_nt: TGTGCCAGCAGCACCCGAGCTAGCTCTGTCACCGGGGAGCTGTTTTTT
cdr3_aa: CASSTRASSVTGELFF
j_call: TRBJ2-2
v_call: TRBV11-3
d_call: .
clone_size: many

cdr3_nt: TGCGCCAGCAACCCCGACAGGCGGAACACTGAAGCTTTCTTT
cdr3_aa: CASNPDRRNTEAFF
j_call: TRBJ1-1
v_call: TRBV27
d_call: .
clone_size: .

cdr3_nt: TGTGCCAGTAGTCCCTCCTGGACAGGGGCTGAAGCTTTCTTT
cdr3_aa: CASSPSWTGAEAFF
j_call: TRBJ1-1
v_call: TRBV19
d_call: TRBD1
clone_size: many

cdr3_nt: TGTGCCAGCAGCTTACTAGGGGGGGGAGCAAACATTCAGTACTTC
cdr3_aa: CASSLLGGGANIQYF
j_call: TRBJ2-4
v_call: TRBV7-2
d_call: .
clone_size: few

cdr3_nt: TGTGCCAGCCTCTCCGGGGGCCACACCAACCAAGAGACCCAGTACTTC
cdr3_aa: CASLSGGHTNQETQYF
j_call: TRBJ2-5
v_call: TRBV28
d_call: .
clone_size: many

cdr3_nt: TGTGCCAGCAGTTTCGGGTTTGTGCTGGCAGCCAAACACAATGAGCAGTTCTTC
cdr3_aa: CASSFGFVLAAKHNEQFF
j_call: TRBJ2-1
v_call: TRBV12-3/TRBV12-4
d_call: .
clone_size: .

cdr3_nt: TGTGCCAGCAGTTACTCGGCGGGTAATCCAGTTGAAGCTTTCTTT
cdr3_aa: CASSYSAGNPVEAFF
j_call: TRBJ1-1
v_call: TRBV6-5
d_call: .
clone_size: many

cdr3_nt: TGTGCCAGCAGTTTGATGTGGCGGATTTACGAGCAGTACTTC
cdr3_aa: CASSLMWRIYEQYF
j_call: TRBJ2-7
v_call: TRBV28
d_call: .
clone_size: many

cdr3_nt: TGTGCCACCAGCAGAGGAGGGACAGGGGATGGCTACACCTTC
cdr3_aa: CATSRGGTGDGYTF
j_call: TRBJ1-2
v_call: TRBV15
d_call: TRBD1
clone_size: .

cdr3_nt: TGTGCCAGTAGTATGTGGACAGGGGGAGGCTACACCTTC
cdr3_aa: CASSMWTGGGYTF
j_call: TRBJ1-2
v_call: TRBV19
d_call: TRBD1
clone_size: many

cdr3_nt: TGTGCCTGGAGTATGACAGGGGACGAGCAGTACTTC
cdr3_aa: CAWSMTGDEQYF
j_call: TRBJ2-7
v_call: TRBV30
d_call: TRBD1
clone_size: many

cdr3_nt: TGTGCCAGCAGTGAAGCTCGGCTAGCGGGCCTCTACGAGCAGTACTTC
cdr3_aa: CASSEARLAGLYEQYF
j_call: TRBJ2-7
v_call: TRBV6-1
d_call: TRBD2
clone_size: .

cdr3_nt: TGTGCCAGTAGTATAGGGTATCAGCCCCAGCATTTT
cdr3_aa: CASSIGYQPQHF
j_call: TRBJ1-5
v_call: TRBV19
d_call: .
clone_size: many

cdr3_nt: TGTGCCAGCCAGACCCGACCCACACCTAACTATGGCTACACCTTC
cdr3_aa: CASQTRPTPNYGYTF
j_call: TRBJ1-2
v_call: TRBV7-2
d_call: .
clone_size: .

cdr3_nt: TGCAGCACCCGGGGGGTTTCCCCACTCTATGGCTACACCTTC
cdr3_aa: CSTRGVSPLYGYTF
j_call: TRBJ1-2
v_call: TRBV29-1
d_call: .
clone_size: many

cdr3_nt: TGTGCCAGCAGCCCCAGGGCCGGGACAGGGGATCAAGAGACCCAGTACTTC
cdr3_aa: CASSPRAGTGDQETQYF
j_call: TRBJ2-5
v_call: TRBV11-1
d_call: TRBD1
clone_size: many

cdr3_nt: TGTGCCACCTCGTTTACAGGAGTTGGTGAGACCCAGTACTTC
cdr3_aa: CATSFTGVGETQYF
j_call: TRBJ2-5
v_call: TRBV7-3
d_call: .
clone_size: many

cdr3_nt: TGTGCCAGCAGTTACAGACCTATCCAAGAGACCCAGTACTTC
cdr3_aa: CASSYRPIQETQYF
j_call: TRBJ2-5
v_call: TRBV6-5
d_call: .
clone_size: .

cdr3_nt: TGCGCCAGCAGCCAAGCTCTCCAGCGGGCCTACGAGCAGTACTTC
cdr3_aa: CASSQALQRAYEQYF
j_call: TRBJ2-7
v_call: TRBV4-1
d_call: .
clone_size: many

cdr3_nt: TGTGCCAGCTCCCATGGGGGCGGGCGGACTGAAGCTTTCTTT
cdr3_aa: CASSHGGGRTEAFF
j_call: TRBJ1-1
v_call: TRBV28
d_call: .
clone_size: many

cdr3_nt: TGCAGTGCTAGAGACCGGGACAGGGTTTTCGAGCAGTACTTC
cdr3_aa: CSARDRDRVFEQYF
j_call: TRBJ2-7
v_call: TRBV20-1
d_call: TRBD1
clone_size: many